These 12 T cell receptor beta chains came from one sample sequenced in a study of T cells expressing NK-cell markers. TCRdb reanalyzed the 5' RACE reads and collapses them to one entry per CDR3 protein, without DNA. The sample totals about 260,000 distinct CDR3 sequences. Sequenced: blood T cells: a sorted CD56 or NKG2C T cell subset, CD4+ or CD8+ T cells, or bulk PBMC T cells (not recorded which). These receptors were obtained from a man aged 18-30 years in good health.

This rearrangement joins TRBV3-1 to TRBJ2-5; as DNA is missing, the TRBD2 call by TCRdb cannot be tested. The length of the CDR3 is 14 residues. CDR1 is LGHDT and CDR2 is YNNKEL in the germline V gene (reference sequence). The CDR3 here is CASSLTGGGMTQYF.

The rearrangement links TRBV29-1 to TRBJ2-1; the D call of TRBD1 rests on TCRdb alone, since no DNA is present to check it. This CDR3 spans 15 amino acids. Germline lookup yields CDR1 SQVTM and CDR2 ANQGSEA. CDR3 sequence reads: CSVAGGRGLAYEQFF.

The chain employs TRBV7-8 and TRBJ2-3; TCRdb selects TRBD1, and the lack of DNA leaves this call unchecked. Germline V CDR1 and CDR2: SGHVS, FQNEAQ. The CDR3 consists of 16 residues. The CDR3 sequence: CATSARGRQAVDTQYF.

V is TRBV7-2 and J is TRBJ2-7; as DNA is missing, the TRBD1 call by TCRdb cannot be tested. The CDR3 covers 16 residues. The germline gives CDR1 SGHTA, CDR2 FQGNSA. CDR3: CASSPEGTVSSYEQYF.

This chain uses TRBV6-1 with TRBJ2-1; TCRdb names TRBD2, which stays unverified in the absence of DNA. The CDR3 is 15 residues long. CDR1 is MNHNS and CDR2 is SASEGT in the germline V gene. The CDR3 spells CASSQLAGGVNEQFF.

The CDR3: CASSESGVYNEQFF. V gene TRBV6-4 combines with J gene TRBJ2-1. The CDR3 has 14 amino acids. Germline CDR1 and CDR2: MRHNA and SNTAGT.

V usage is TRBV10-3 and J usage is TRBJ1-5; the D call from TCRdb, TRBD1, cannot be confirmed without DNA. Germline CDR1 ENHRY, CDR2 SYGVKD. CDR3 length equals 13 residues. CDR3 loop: CAISLQGNQPQHF.

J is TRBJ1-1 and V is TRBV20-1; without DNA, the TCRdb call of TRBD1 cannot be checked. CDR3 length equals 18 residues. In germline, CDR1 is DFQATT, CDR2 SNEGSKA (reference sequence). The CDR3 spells CSARDVPGQGTRQTEAFF.

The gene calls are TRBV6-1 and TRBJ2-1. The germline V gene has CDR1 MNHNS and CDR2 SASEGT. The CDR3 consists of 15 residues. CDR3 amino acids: CASSEPEVIYNEQFF.

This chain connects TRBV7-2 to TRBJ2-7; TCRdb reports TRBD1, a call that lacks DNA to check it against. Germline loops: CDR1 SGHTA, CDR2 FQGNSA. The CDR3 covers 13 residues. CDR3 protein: CASSSRTSYEQYF.

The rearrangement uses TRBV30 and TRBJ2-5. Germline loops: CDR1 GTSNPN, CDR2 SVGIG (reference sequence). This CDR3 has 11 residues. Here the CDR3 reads CAWKVEETQYF.

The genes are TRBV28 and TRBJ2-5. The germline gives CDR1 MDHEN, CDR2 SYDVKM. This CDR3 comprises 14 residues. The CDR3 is CASSLAGVGETQYF. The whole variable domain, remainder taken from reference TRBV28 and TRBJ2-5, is DVKVTQSSRYLVKRTGEKVFLECVQDMDHENMFWYRQDPGLGLRLIYFSYDVKMKEKGDIPEGYSVSREKKERFSLILESASTNQTSMYLCASSLAGVGETQYFGPGTRLLVL.